The 9 T cell receptor beta chains below come from one sample, sequenced in a study of identifying expanded T cells in peripheral blood. Using immunoSEQ multiplex PCR, the repertoire was profiled, and TCRdb retains in-frame clones only, with some absent. The sample has approximately 130,000 clones; 75% to 90% are singletons. The specimen sequenced was blood. These receptors were obtained from a person aged 18-69 years in good health.

The V call is TRBV2, the J call TRBJ1-5, with D possibly TRBD1 on 5 matching bases. Trimming took off 5 bases at V and 6 bases at J, with 17 bases between the two ends. The CDR3 length is 15 residues. Germline CDR1 SNHLY, CDR2 FYNNEI. Here the CDR3 reads CASSFGAGLGQPQHF. CDR3 DNA: TGTGCCAGCAGTTTCGGGGCAGGGCTAGGTCAGCCCCAGCATTTT.

The chain joins TRBV4-3 to TRBJ2-3; TRBD2 is a possible D gene (6 bases). Trimming shortened V by 0 bases and J by 4 bases, and 17 bases separated the two germline ends. The germline V gene has CDR1 LGHNA and CDR2 YSLEER. The CDR3 is made up of 17 amino acids. The CDR3 here is CASSQDLGNGEADTQYF. CDR3 nucleotides: TGCGCCAGCAGCCAAGATTTAGGAAATGGGGAGGCAGATACGCAGTATTTT.

This rearrangement joins TRBV18 to TRBJ1-1; D is possibly TRBD1 (6 bases). Trimming stripped 4 bases from V and 1 base from J, with 10 bases between. CDR1 KGHSH and CDR2 LQKENI come from the germline V gene. CDR3 length: 14 amino acids. DNA of the CDR3: TGTGCCAGCTCACACAAAGGGGGGAACACTGAAGCTTTCTTT. Translated, it gives CASSHKGGNTEAFF. Supplemented by reference TRBV18 and TRBJ1-1, the full variable domain reads NAGVMQNPRHLVRRRGQEARLRCSPMKGHSHVYWYRQLPEEGLKFMVYLQKENIIDESGMPKERFSAEFPKEGPSILRIQQVVRGDSAAYFCASSHKGGNTEAFFGQGTRLTVV.

This sequence joins TRBV29-1 and TRBJ1-1, with a possible D match to TRBD1 (6 bases). V was pared by 3 bases and J by 6 bases, with 20 bases between. The CDR3 is 15 amino acids. The germline gives CDR1 SQVTM, CDR2 ANQGSEA. CDR3 DNA sequence: TGCAGCGTTGATAGGGTTGGAGGGGGGTTGGCTGAAGCTTTCTTT. This gives the protein CSVDRVGGGLAEAFF.

V gene TRBV30 combines with J gene TRBJ1-2; D remains unclear. The ends were cut back, 0 bases at V and 4 bases at J, with 12 bases in the middle. The CDR3 is 14 residues long. Per germline, CDR1 GTSNPN and CDR2 SVGIG (reference sequence). CDR3: CAWSVVSVGYGYTF. The CDR3, as DNA: TGTGCCTGGAGTGTAGTCTCGGTTGGCTATGGCTACACCTTC.

This clone was seen only a few times. This chain uses TRBV27 with TRBJ2-7, with D tentatively TRBD1 (6 bases). V lost 7 bases and J 6 bases, leaving 16 bases between the germline ends. The CDR3 runs to 13 residues. Looked up from germline, CDR1 is MNHEY and CDR2 is SMNVEV (reference sequence). CDR3 loop: CASKLDSLSEQYF. The CDR3 DNA sequence: TGTGCCAGCAAGCTGGACAGTCTCAGCGAGCAGTACTTC.

The chain carries TRBV30 and TRBJ1-2; 7 bases align to TRBD1. V dropped 4 bases and J dropped 2; count of bases not matched to a gene: 7. This CDR3 has 14 amino acids. Germline loops: CDR1 GTSNPN, CDR2 SVGIG (reference sequence). The CDR3 nucleotides are TGTGCCTGGACTCGCCAACAGGGGAACTATGGCTACACCTTC. It specifies CAWTRQQGNYGYTF.

This chain joins TRBV28 and TRBJ1-2, with D uncertain. The ends were cut back, 4 bases at V and 8 bases at J, with 8 bases in the middle. The CDR3 contains 11 residues. CDR1 and CDR2 from the germline V gene are MDHEN and SYDVKM. CDR3 amino acids: CASSWSRGYTF. CDR3 nucleotide sequence: TGTGCCAGCAGTTGGTCGAGAGGCTACACCTTC.

The V and J genes are TRBV27 and TRBJ2-6; TRBD1 might be the D (5 bases). There are 18 residues in the CDR3. V was shortened by 6 bases and J by 0 bases, with 18 bases between the two germline ends. CDR1 MNHEY and CDR2 SMNVEV come from the germline V gene (reference sequence). The chain's CDR3 is CASRSDRSVSSGANVLTF. CDR3 in DNA: TGTGCCAGCAGATCTGACAGAAGCGTTAGCTCTGGGGCCAACGTCCTGACTTTC.